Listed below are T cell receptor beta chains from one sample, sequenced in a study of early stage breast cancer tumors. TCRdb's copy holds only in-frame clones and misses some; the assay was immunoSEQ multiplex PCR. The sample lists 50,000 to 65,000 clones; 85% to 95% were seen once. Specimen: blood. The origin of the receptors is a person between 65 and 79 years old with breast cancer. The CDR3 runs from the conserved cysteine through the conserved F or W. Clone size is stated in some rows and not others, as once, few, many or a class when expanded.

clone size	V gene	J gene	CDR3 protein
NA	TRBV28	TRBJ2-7	CASRVTGNREQYF
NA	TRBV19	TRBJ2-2	CASSPRLAGAGELFF
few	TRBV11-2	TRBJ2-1	CASSQEWGDSYNEQFF
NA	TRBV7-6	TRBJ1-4	CASRDRDSSYEKLFF
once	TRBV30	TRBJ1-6	CAWSYGENSPLHF
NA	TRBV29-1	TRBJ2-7	CSVHQGGGYEQYF
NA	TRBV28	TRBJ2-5	CASSLPIETSGRAIEETQYF
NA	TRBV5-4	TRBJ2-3	CASSLGRAGERGDTQYF
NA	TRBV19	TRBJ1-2	CASSIVGEGYGYTF
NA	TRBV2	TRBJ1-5	CASNQGNQPQHF
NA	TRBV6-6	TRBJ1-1	CASSYFGEAFF
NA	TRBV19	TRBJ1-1	CASSSITTQGATEAFF
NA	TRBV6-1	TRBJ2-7	CASSPTGTLYEQYF
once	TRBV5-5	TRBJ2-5	CASSLAGTGPETQYF
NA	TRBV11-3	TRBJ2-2	CASSPRSGELFF
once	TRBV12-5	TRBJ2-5	CASGFGGSYQETQYF
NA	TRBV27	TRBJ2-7	CASSYGGSEQYF
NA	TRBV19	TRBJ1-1	CASSTSGYAGTEAFF
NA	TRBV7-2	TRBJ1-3	CASSSVNYGNTIYF
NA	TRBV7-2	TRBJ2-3	CASSLQDYRTDTQYF
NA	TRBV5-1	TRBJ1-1	CASSFKQFTEAFF
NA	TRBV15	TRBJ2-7	CATSRDGHEQYF
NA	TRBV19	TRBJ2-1	CASSIDRFDSSYNEQFF
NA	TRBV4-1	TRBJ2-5	CASSHAGLAENLIKETQYF
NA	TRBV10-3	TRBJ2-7	CAILAETGEQYF
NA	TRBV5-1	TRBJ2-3	CASSLGLITDTQYF
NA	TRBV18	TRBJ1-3	CASSQSSGNTIYF
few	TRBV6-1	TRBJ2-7	CASSEGGGSSYEQYF
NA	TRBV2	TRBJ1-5	CASSVRQNSNQPQHF
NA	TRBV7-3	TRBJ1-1	CASSLSGGGTEAFF
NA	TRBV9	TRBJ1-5	CASSVIRQRPSYSNQPQHF
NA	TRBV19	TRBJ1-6	CASSGTGSSPLHF
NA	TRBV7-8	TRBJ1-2	CASSFNDPGVSGYTF
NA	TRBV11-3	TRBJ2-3	CASSLALGRELSTDTQYF
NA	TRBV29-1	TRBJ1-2	CSGSVGSYGYTF
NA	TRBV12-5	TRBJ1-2	CASGGQTWRDGYTF
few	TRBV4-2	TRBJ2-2	CASSPLPPSGANTGELFF
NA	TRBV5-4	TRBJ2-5	CASTPSGTGGWETQYF
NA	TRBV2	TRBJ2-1	CASSGTSGGYNEQFF
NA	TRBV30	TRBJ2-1	CAWRKGREFLFSDEQFF
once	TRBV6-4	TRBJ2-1	CASTMQAGDNEQFF
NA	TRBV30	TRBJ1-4	CAWSRGNEKLFF
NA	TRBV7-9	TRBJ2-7	CASSRWTGSYEQYF
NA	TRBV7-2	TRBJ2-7	CASSSGGGGSYEQYF
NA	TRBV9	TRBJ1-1	CASSVAGRGDTEAFF